The 25 T cell receptor beta chains given below trace back to one sample, sequenced in a study of Graves' ophthalmopathy and Graves' hyperthyroidism. The authors amplified TCR beta CDR3 regions from RNA transcripts. First-round RT-PCR used HTBI primers; second-round multiplex PCR followed. TCRdb redid the calling of the multiplex PCR reads with MiXCR, one entry per CDR3 protein. There are 200,000 to 250,000 distinct CDR3 sequences in the sample; 45% occur only once, and approximately 44% lies in the top ten. The sequencing sample was made of peripheral blood. The receptors stem from an adult man with Graves' ophthalmopathy.

This clonotype was found a few times. The chain uses TRBV20-1 and TRBJ2-5, with 9 bases matching TRBD2. Germline assignment: CDR1 DFQATT and CDR2 SNEGSKA (reference sequence). The length of the CDR3 is 13 residues. The junction had 1 base not matched to a gene; V was cut back by 0 bases and J by 5 bases. In nucleotides, the CDR3 is TGCAGTGCTAGAGAAGCGGGGGGTGAGACCCAGTACTTC. Translated: CSAREAGGETQYF.

This clonotype was seen only a few times. The rearrangement links TRBV28 to TRBJ2-7, with 7 bases lining up with TRBD2. J was trimmed by 4 bases and V by 6 bases; bases with no gene match: 6. This CDR3 spans 13 amino acids. Per germline, CDR1 MDHEN and CDR2 SYDVKM. The chain's CDR3 is CASRGDYSYEQYF. CDR3 in DNA: TGTGCCAGCAGAGGGGACTATAGTTACGAGCAGTACTTC.

The V and J genes are TRBV12-3 or TRBV12-4 and TRBJ1-6; a possible D gene is TRBD1 (6 bases). Between the trimmed V and J ends, which lost 6 bases and 7 bases, there was a span of 16 bases. The CDR3 totals 15 residues. CDR3 nucleotide sequence: TGTGCCAGCAGGCTTTCCCAGGGGTACAATTCACCCCTCCACTTT. This gives the protein CASRLSQGYNSPLHF.

V gene TRBV6-9 combines with J gene TRBJ1-6; no reliable D call. CDR1 and CDR2 from the germline V gene are MNHGY and SVAAGI. The CDR3 is 18 residues long. V lost 8 bases and J lost 0, with 20 bases in between. CDR3: CASLDKPSRRSYNSPLHF. CDR3 sequence (DNA): TGTGCCAGCCTTGACAAGCCTAGTCGACGCTCCTATAATTCACCCCTCCACTTT.

This clonotype has more than one count but fewer than ten. The chain joins TRBV5-5 to TRBJ2-7; 9 bases agree with TRBD2. Germline loops: CDR1 SGHKS, CDR2 YYEKEE (reference sequence). The CDR3 consists of 15 residues. The V and J ends lost 4 bases and 6 bases, in that order; junction bases with no gene match: 11. The CDR3 here is CASSQEPGLAVEQYF. The CDR3 DNA sequence: TGTGCCAGCAGCCAAGAGCCGGGACTAGCAGTCGAGCAGTACTTC.

The table lists this clonotype with many counts. This chain joins TRBV29-1 and TRBJ1-3, with D possibly TRBD1 on 5 matching bases. The V end lost 6 bases, the J end lost 2 bases, and 11 bases lay between the germline ends. The germline V gene has CDR1 SQVTM and CDR2 ANQGSEA. This CDR3 has 13 amino acids. CDR3 coding DNA: TGCAGCGTGATACAGGTCCCTGGAAACACCATATATTTT. Amino acid sequence: CSVIQVPGNTIYF.

This clonotype was seen just once. The V call is TRBV5-8, the J call TRBJ2-7; D is undetermined. CDR1 and CDR2 (germline): SGHTS, YDEGEE. V dropped 4 bases and J dropped 2 bases, with 16 bases sitting between them. The CDR3 runs 15 residues. The CDR3 sequence: CASSQEPDGAYEQYF. Here the CDR3 DNA reads TGTGCCAGCAGCCAAGAACCGGACGGAGCCTACGAGCAGTACTTC.

The rearrangement links TRBV11-2 to TRBJ2-7; tentative D call: TRBD1 (6 bases). V was cut by 6 bases and J by 3 bases, with 15 bases left in between. CDR3 length: 14 amino acids. Looked up from germline, CDR1 is SGHAT and CDR2 is FQNNGV. The DNA for the CDR3 is TGTGCCAGCAGTCCCCCGGGACATGTCTACGAGCAGTACTTC. It translates to CASSPPGHVYEQYF.

The CDR3 loop is CASSAGQGMVVRNQPQHF. In DNA, the CDR3 is TGTGCCAGCAGCGCGGGACAGGGGATGGTCGTCCGCAATCAGCCCCAGCATTTT. The rearrangement links TRBV7-8 to TRBJ1-5, with TRBD1 matching 10 bases. V dropped 5 bases and J dropped 2; count of bases not matched to a gene: 12. This CDR3 contains 18 residues. Germline-derived CDR1 and CDR2 are SGHVS and FQNEAQ.

The V and J genes are TRBV19 and TRBJ2-7; TRBD2 agrees at 14 bases. Germline V gives CDR1 LNHDA, CDR2 SQIVND (reference sequence). The CDR3 sequence is 19 residues long. Losses at the gene ends were 5 bases for V and 1 base for J; bases not matched to a gene: 13. CDR3 sequence: CASSARTSGRSPTSYEQYF. The CDR3 bases are TGTGCCAGTAGTGCGCGGACTAGCGGGAGGTCCCCAACATCCTACGAGCAGTACTTC.

The chain has TRBV2 and TRBJ2-3, with D maybe TRBD2 (6 bases). Looked up from germline, CDR1 is SNHLY and CDR2 is FYNNEI. V lost 8 bases and J lost 0, with 12 bases in between. The CDR3 consists of 14 residues. The CDR3 is CASSWGVSTDTQYF. DNA of the CDR3: TGTGCCAGCTCCTGGGGGGTGAGCACAGATACGCAGTATTTT.

The V and J genes are TRBV20-1 and TRBJ2-5; D not resolved. The CDR3 totals 12 residues. Trimming pared 1 base from V and 5 bases from J, leaving 8 bases between. CDR1 and CDR2 from the germline V gene are DFQATT and SNEGSKA (reference sequence). CDR3 in DNA: TGCAGTGCTAGAGGGGATACGGAGACCCAGTACTTC. Translated, it gives CSARGDTETQYF.

The gene calls are TRBV9 and TRBJ1-6, with D tentatively TRBD1 (5 bases). Looked up from germline, CDR1 is SGDLS and CDR2 is YYNGEE. The CDR3 spans 16 residues. V was cut by 5 bases and J by 7 bases, with 19 bases left in between. CDR3 nucleotides: TGTGCCAGCAGGCCAGGGAGCCTTACGGGGAATTCACCCCTCCACTTT. Translation: CASRPGSLTGNSPLHF.

The chain uses TRBV24-1 and TRBJ2-2, with TRBD2 identical over 8 bases. After removal of 8 bases from V and 2 bases from J, the junction contained 6 bases not matched to a gene. The CDR3 totals 15 residues. Germline CDR1 is KGHDR and CDR2 is SFDVKD. DNA of the CDR3: TGTGCCACCAAAAGCGGGGGCGCTAACACCGGGGAGCTGTTTTTT. Its protein product is CATKSGGANTGELFF.

This clonotype has ten or more counts. The chain joins TRBV2 to TRBJ1-5; D is unresolved. The germline V gene encodes CDR1 SNHLY and CDR2 FYNNEI. Trimming removed 9 bases at V and 6 bases at J, with 21 bases between. The CDR3 is 15 residues long. The chain's CDR3 is CASAYLPGGSQPQHF. CDR3 in DNA: TGTGCCAGTGCCTACTTACCAGGTGGGAGTCAGCCCCAGCATTTT.

This clonotype was detected only a few times. CDR3 coding DNA: TGTGCCAGCAGCCGAGGGGCCTGGGCAGGGTACACCGGGGAGCTGTTTTTT. It specifies CASSRGAWAGYTGELFF. This rearrangement joins TRBV9 to TRBJ2-2, with D perhaps being TRBD1 or TRBD2 (5 bases each). The V gene's germline CDR1 is SGDLS and CDR2 YYNGEE. Trimming took 4 bases from V and 3 from J, leaving 19 bases between them. The CDR3 extends over 17 amino acids. The full variable domain, in which reference TRBV9 and TRBJ2-2 provide the parts outside the CDR3, is DSGVTQTPKHLITATGQRVTLRCSPRSGDLSVYWYQQSLDQGLQFLIQYYNGEERAKGNILERFSAQQFPDLHSELNLSSLELGDSALYFCASSRGAWAGYTGELFFGEGSRLTVL.

The V gene is TRBV7-3, the J gene TRBJ2-7; the D gene is possibly TRBD1 (5 bases). V dropped 4 bases and J dropped 3 bases, with 10 bases sitting between them. The CDR3 is made up of 13 amino acids. The germline V gene encodes CDR1 SGHTA and CDR2 FQGTGA. The DNA for the CDR3 is TGTGCCAGCAGCTCACAGGCTGGCTACGAGCAGTACTTC. Translating gives CASSSQAGYEQYF.

The chain links TRBV20-1 to TRBJ2-7; 11 nucleotides agree with TRBD2. CDR1 is DFQATT and CDR2 is SNEGSKA in the germline V gene (reference sequence). The CDR3 is 14 residues long. The trim removed 7 bases at V and 3 bases at J, leaving 8 bases unmatched. The CDR3: CSDITSGSIYEQYF. The DNA for the CDR3 is TGCAGTGACATAACTAGCGGGAGCATCTACGAGCAGTACTTC.

The rearrangement links TRBV2 to TRBJ1-2; D uncertain. CDR1 and CDR2 (germline): SNHLY, FYNNEI. Deletions cut 5 bases from V and 4 bases from J, with 11 bases between. The CDR3 loop spans 13 amino acids. CDR3 bases: TGTGCCAGCAGTCCTAGCGGGATCTATGGCTACACCTTC. Protein product: CASSPSGIYGYTF.

This clonotype was seen only once. The rearrangement joins TRBV20-1 to TRBJ1-3, with 9 bases fitting TRBD1. This CDR3 is built from 16 residues. V lost 5 bases, J lost 4 bases, and 12 bases stayed unmatched. Germline CDR1 reads DFQATT; CDR2 reads SNEGSKA (reference sequence). This chain's CDR3 is CSAETQGAMGGNTIYF. In DNA form, the CDR3 reads TGCAGTGCTGAAACACAGGGGGCAATGGGCGGAAACACCATATATTTT.

The CDR3 DNA follows: TGTGCCAGCAGCTTAAAGGGGACAGGAAATGAAAAACTGTTTTTT. Protein: CASSLKGTGNEKLFF. The chain links TRBV7-3 to TRBJ1-4; TRBD1 agrees at 8 bases. The CDR3 spans 15 residues. The V gene end was trimmed by 1 base and the J gene end by 5 bases; junction bases not matched to a gene: 3. The germline gives CDR1 SGHTA, CDR2 FQGTGA.

The CDR3 nucleotides read TGTGCCAGCAGCCTCGGGACTAGCGGGAGCGAGCAGTACTTC. Translated, it gives CASSLGTSGSEQYF. The V call is TRBV7-9, the J call TRBJ2-7, with TRBD2 matching over 14 bases. The J segment lost 6 bases and the V segment lost 5 bases, leaving 3 bases of the junction unmatched. The length of the CDR3 is 14 residues. Germline CDR1 is SEHNR and CDR2 is FQNEAQ (reference sequence). Supplemented by reference TRBV7-9 and TRBJ2-7, the full variable domain reads DTGVSQNPRHKITKRGQNVTFRCDPISEHNRLYWYRQTLGQGPEFLTYFQNEAQLEKSRLLSDRFSAERPKGSFSTLEIQRTEQGDSAMYLCASSLGTSGSEQYFGPGTRLTVT.

This clonotype was seen only once. The CDR3 here is CSVEGVSGNTIYF. Here the CDR3 DNA reads TGCAGCGTTGAAGGGGTCTCTGGAAACACCATATATTTT. The V and J genes are TRBV29-1 and TRBJ1-3; the D is unclear. Trimming pared 1 base from V and 0 bases from J, leaving 4 bases between. The CDR3 extends over 13 amino acids. The germline V gene has CDR1 SQVTM and CDR2 ANQGSEA.

This clonotype was picked up many times. CDR3 nucleotides: TGCAGCGTTGCTGTTCCTGTGGCGGCAACCCAGTACTTC. Its translation is CSVAVPVAATQYF. The chain has TRBV29-1 and TRBJ2-5; D gene unclear. Germline CDR1 SQVTM, CDR2 ANQGSEA. The V end was cut by 4 bases, the J end by 8 bases, with 17 bases between. This CDR3 contains 13 residues.

This clonotype was observed a handful of times. The chain employs TRBV20-1 and TRBJ1-1; D is possibly TRBD1 (5 bases). CDR1 and CDR2 (germline): DFQATT, SNEGSKA (reference sequence). V was clipped by 3 bases and J by 4 bases, with 15 bases between them. The CDR3 loop spans 14 amino acids. DNA for the CDR3: TGCAGTGCTAGGAGTACCGGGAGGGGCACTGAAGCTTTCTTT. Protein sequence: CSARSTGRGTEAFF.